The 13 T cell receptor beta chains below were found in one sample sequenced in a study of T cells in Graves' hyperthyroidism and ophthalmopathy. The source material, RNA transcripts, was used to amplify TCR beta CDR3 regions. RT-PCR in the first round (using the HTBI primer set) targeted the TCR CDR3. One entry per CDR3 protein, called by TCRdb with MiXCR from the multiplex PCR reads. The repertoire includes 350,000 to 400,000 distinct CDR3 sequences, just under 15% of them detected once, and 32% sits in the top ten. Sequenced material: blood. Receptors were obtained from a woman aged 25 to 45 with Graves' hyperthyroidism.

As to this clonotype: A much larger clone sits a single nucleotide away, making a read error possible. CDR3 amino acids: CSARDRDRGRETQYF. As DNA, the CDR3 is TGCAGTGCTAGAGACCGGGACAGGGGGCGAGAGACCCAGTACTTC. V is TRBV20-1 and J is TRBJ2-5; 12 bases agree with TRBD1. The CDR3 runs to 15 residues. J gave up 4 bases and V 0 bases, and 3 bases lay outside the gene matches. Germline V gene lookup returns CDR1 DFQATT and CDR2 SNEGSKA (reference sequence).

The rearrangement links TRBV5-1 to TRBJ2-5; the D gene could be TRBD1 or TRBD2 (5 bases each). Germline V lookup: CDR1 SGHRS, CDR2 YFSETQ. The CDR3 extends over 13 amino acids. Trimming took 1 base from V and 4 from J, leaving 8 bases between them. For the CDR3, the DNA is TGCGCCAGCAGCTTGACCGGGACAGAGACCCAGTACTTC. This sequence encodes CASSLTGTETQYF.

This clonotype has a count of ten or more. The chain uses TRBV3-1 and TRBJ2-3, with D unresolved. Germline V lookup: CDR1 LGHDT, CDR2 YNNKEL (reference sequence). This CDR3 is 15 amino acids long. Trimming cost V 4 bases and J 2 bases, with 13 bases left between them. For the CDR3, the DNA is TGTGCCAGCAGCCCCGGACGGATCCACACAGATACGCAGTATTTT. This gives the protein CASSPGRIHTDTQYF.

The V call is TRBV20-1, the J call TRBJ1-4; the D gene is possibly TRBD1 (5 bases). The length of the CDR3 is 14 residues. The germline gives CDR1 DFQATT, CDR2 SNEGSKA (reference sequence). Trimming shortened V by 3 bases and J by 8 bases, and 16 bases separated the two germline ends. CDR3 protein: CSARGGVGGEKLFF. Here the CDR3 DNA reads TGCAGTGCTAGGGGGGGGGTTGGAGGAGAAAAACTGTTTTTT.

V and J are TRBV25-1 and TRBJ1-2; maybe TRBD1 (6 bases). In germline, CDR1 is MGHDK, CDR2 SYGVNS. The V end was cut by 7 bases, the J end by 4 bases, with 10 bases between. The CDR3 is 12 amino acids. The CDR3 is CASNGQSYGYTF. The CDR3 DNA sequence: TGTGCCAGCAACGGACAGTCCTATGGCTACACCTTC.

This clonotype came up many times. The chain carries TRBV6-1 and TRBJ1-2; 11 bases map to TRBD1. Germline V gene lookup returns CDR1 MNHNS and CDR2 SASEGT. The V gene end was trimmed by 5 bases and the J gene end by 4 bases; junction bases not matched to a gene: 9. The CDR3 sequence is 16 residues long. CDR3 DNA sequence: TGTGCCAGCAGTTCTCGGGACAGGGGGACCCCCTATGGCTACACCTTC. Its translation is CASSSRDRGTPYGYTF.

This clonotype showed up many times. The chain has TRBV24-1 and TRBJ1-5, with 9 bases matching TRBD1. This CDR3 spans 15 amino acids. Germline V gives CDR1 KGHDR, CDR2 SFDVKD. V gave up 7 bases and J gave up 2 bases; unmatched junction bases: 5. The CDR3: CATSTGGAGNQPQHF. DNA for the CDR3: TGTGCCACCAGCACAGGGGGCGCAGGCAATCAGCCCCAGCATTTT.

There are a few counts of this clonotype. The chain has TRBV24-1 and TRBJ2-1; D is perhaps TRBD1 (5 bases). The V and J ends lost 7 bases and 6 bases respectively, with 15 bases between them. CDR1 and CDR2 from the germline V gene are KGHDR and SFDVKD. The CDR3 sequence is 14 residues long. CDR3 sequence reads: CATRANLGVNEQFF. Here the CDR3 DNA reads TGTGCCACCAGGGCAAATTTAGGGGTCAATGAGCAGTTCTTC.

In this sample, this clonotype turned up a few times. The chain is built from TRBV20-1 and TRBJ2-4, with D possibly matching TRBD2 (6 bases). V dropped 8 bases and J dropped 0 bases, with 14 bases sitting between them. The CDR3 length is 14 residues. Germline assignment: CDR1 DFQATT and CDR2 SNEGSKA (reference sequence). The CDR3 spells CSTSGGIAKNIQYF. For the CDR3, the DNA is TGCAGTACATCCGGGGGAATAGCCAAAAACATTCAGTACTTC.

The chain employs TRBV5-1 and TRBJ2-3; D unclear. The CDR3 spans 15 residues. Germline CDR1 SGHRS, CDR2 YFSETQ. Trimming removed 0 bases at V and 3 bases at J, with 11 bases between. CDR3 DNA: TGCGCCAGCAGCTTGGGTCAGCTGGGGACAGATACGCAGTATTTT. This gives the protein CASSLGQLGTDTQYF.

This clonotype was picked up a small number of times. The V call is TRBV20-1, the J call TRBJ2-3; the D gene could be TRBD1 or TRBD2 (6 bases each). The V gene's germline CDR1 is DFQATT and CDR2 SNEGSKA (reference sequence). Trimming pared 6 bases from V and 3 bases from J, leaving 19 bases between. The CDR3 runs to 15 residues. CDR3 coding DNA: TGCAGTGCCCCGGGGGCCGGGACAAAAACAGATACGCAGTATTTT. Amino acid sequence: CSAPGAGTKTDTQYF.

This clonotype was recorded a few times. The chain employs TRBV19 and TRBJ2-2; no firm D call. The V end lost 5 bases, the J end lost 5 bases, and 9 bases lay between the germline ends. Germline CDR1 reads LNHDA; CDR2 reads SQIVND (reference sequence). This CDR3 is built from 13 residues. CDR3: CASSRGVTGELFF. The DNA of the CDR3 is TGTGCCAGTAGTCGTGGAGTGACCGGGGAGCTGTTTTTT.

Here the CDR3 reads CSADGTASNQPQHF. CDR3 nucleotides: TGCAGTGCTGACGGGACAGCAAGCAATCAGCCCCAGCATTTT. The V and J genes are TRBV20-1 and TRBJ1-5, with 7 bases that match TRBD1. J gave up 1 base and V 5 bases, and 5 bases lay outside the gene matches. Germline CDR1 DFQATT, CDR2 SNEGSKA (reference sequence). The CDR3 is 14 amino acids.